These T cell receptor beta chains were read from a single sample in a study of metastatic and nonmetastatic thyroid tumors. TCRdb reanalyzed the PCR reads via MiXCR. The sample holds about 59,000 clones, 15% to 20% seen once. The sample comprised blood. The receptors shown here come from a male donor with papillary thyroid cancer or a benign thyroid nodule (not recorded which). Some clones in this sample may be carry-over from other donors' samples. The CDR3 runs from the conserved cysteine through the conserved F or W. Fields, in order: CDR3 DNA, CDR3 protein, V gene, D gene, clone size, J gene. The D gene is left open where the match is weak. The listing skips clone size in some rows; elsewhere it reads once, few, many or a size class.

DNA: TGTGCCAGCAGTCTCTCGCTCAAGGAGCCGAACACCGGGGAGCTGTTTTTT
CDR3: CASSLSLKEPNTGELFF
V: TRBV2
D: NA
size: many
J: TRBJ2-2

DNA: TGTGCCATCACCCACGGCCTCACCAGATCTGGGGCCAACGTCCTGACTTTC
CDR3: CAITHGLTRSGANVLTF
V: TRBV12-3/TRBV12-4
D: NA
size: NA
J: TRBJ2-6

DNA: TGTGCCAGCAGTTACTGGGGGACAGGAGAGACCCAGTACTTC
CDR3: CASSYWGTGETQYF
V: TRBV6-5
D: TRBD1
size: many
J: TRBJ2-5

DNA: TGTGCCAGCAGTGTGGGGACCGCTAATTCACCCCTCCACTTT
CDR3: CASSVGTANSPLHF
V: TRBV2
D: NA
size: many
J: TRBJ1-6

DNA: TGTGCCAGCAGCCAGGGACTGATTGAAGCTTTCTTT
CDR3: CASSQGLIEAFF
V: TRBV5-8
D: NA
size: many
J: TRBJ1-1

DNA: TGTGCCAGCAGCTTCTCCGGGACGGACTCCCCCGGGGAGCTGTTTTTT
CDR3: CASSFSGTDSPGELFF
V: TRBV11-1
D: NA
size: many
J: TRBJ2-2

DNA: TGTGCCAGCAGCCAGTTAGCGGGGGGGAACACCTGGGAGCTTTTTTTT
CDR3: CASSQLAGGNTWELFF
V: TRBV4-2
D: TRBD2
size: NA
J: TRBJ2-2

DNA: TGTGCCAGCAGCCACAGACACCCGAGCTCCTATAATTCACCCCTCCACTTT
CDR3: CASSHRHPSSYNSPLHF
V: TRBV12-3/TRBV12-4
D: NA
size: many
J: TRBJ1-6

DNA: TGTGCCAGCAGCCGATTCGGACAGGGACTACTCGTTAACACTGAATCTTTCTTT
CDR3: CASSRFGQGLLVNTESFF
V: TRBV28
D: TRBD1
size: NA
J: TRBJ1-1

DNA: TGTGCCAGCAGCCAAGGCAGAACATTCTATAATTCACCCCTCCACTTT
CDR3: CASSQGRTFYNSPLHF
V: TRBV3-1
D: NA
size: many
J: TRBJ1-6

DNA: TGTGCCAGCAGCCGCACGGGAGCGCGGGGCCGCACAGATACGCAGTATTTT
CDR3: CASSRTGARGRTDTQYF
V: TRBV6-2/TRBV6-3
D: NA
size: many
J: TRBJ2-3

DNA: TGCAGCGCCTACCGGACAGGGAGGAGGTATGGCTACACCTTC
CDR3: CSAYRTGRRYGYTF
V: TRBV29-1
D: TRBD1
size: many
J: TRBJ1-2

DNA: TGTGCCAGCAGCGTAGGAGGGGGAACCACAGATACGCAGTATTTT
CDR3: CASSVGGGTTDTQYF
V: TRBV9
D: NA
size: many
J: TRBJ2-3

DNA: TGCAGTGCCCCCCCACCTAGCGGGGACTACGAGCAGTACTTC
CDR3: CSAPPPSGDYEQYF
V: TRBV20-1
D: TRBD2
size: many
J: TRBJ2-7

DNA: TGTGCCAGCAGCGCCTCCACCGGGACAGGGGGGCTCAATTCCTATGGCTACACCTTC
CDR3: CASSASTGTGGLNSYGYTF
V: TRBV9
D: TRBD1
size: many
J: TRBJ1-2

DNA: TGTGCCAGCAGTGAGGTGAGGCTAGCGGGGAGAAAGCAGTACTTC
CDR3: CASSEVRLAGRKQYF
V: TRBV2
D: TRBD2
size: NA
J: TRBJ2-7

DNA: TGTGCCAGCAGCCGAGGTCAAAGCAATCAGCCCCAGCATTTT
CDR3: CASSRGQSNQPQHF
V: TRBV11-2
D: NA
size: many
J: TRBJ1-5

DNA: TGTGCCATCAGTTTATGGGGCGGTAGCGGGAGGCACGAGCAGTACTTC
CDR3: CAISLWGGSGRHEQYF
V: TRBV28
D: TRBD2
size: NA
J: TRBJ2-7

DNA: TGTGCCAGCAGCGTAAACGGGGGGGAGAACCCCTACGAGCAGTACTTC
CDR3: CASSVNGGENPYEQYF
V: TRBV9
D: TRBD2
size: NA
J: TRBJ2-7

DNA: TGTGCCAGCTGGGAACAGGGGCCAAGTCCCCAGCATTTT
CDR3: CASWEQGPSPQHF
V: TRBV6-1
D: TRBD1
size: many
J: TRBJ1-5

DNA: TGTGCCACCGACACGGGGGCAGGGTTCGCGGGAGGCGCTGGGAACACTGAAGCTTTCTTT
CDR3: CATDTGAGFAGGAGNTEAFF
V: TRBV6-4
D: NA
size: NA
J: TRBJ1-1

DNA: TGTGCCAGCAGTTTAAACGTGGGAGGGGAGCTGTTTTTT
CDR3: CASSLNVGGELFF
V: TRBV12-3/TRBV12-4
D: NA
size: many
J: TRBJ2-2

DNA: TGTGCCAGCAGCTCCGGGACTAGCGGGATTCCAGGGGGAACGCAGTATTTT
CDR3: CASSSGTSGIPGGTQYF
V: TRBV13
D: TRBD2
size: many
J: TRBJ2-3

DNA: TGTGCCAGCAGCTTAGCCCTAGTTGGAGTGCAGTTCTTC
CDR3: CASSLALVGVQFF
V: TRBV7-2
D: NA
size: NA
J: TRBJ2-1

DNA: TGCAGTGCTAGGAGCCTGACAGCGGGAGACGCAGATACGCAGTATTTT
CDR3: CSARSLTAGDADTQYF
V: TRBV20-1
D: TRBD2
size: many
J: TRBJ2-3

DNA: TGTGCCAGCAGCTCGAGGGGACAGGGGGTAGTTGTGGACACTGAAGCTTTCTTT
CDR3: CASSSRGQGVVVDTEAFF
V: TRBV5-4
D: TRBD1
size: many
J: TRBJ1-1

DNA: TGCAGCGTTGAGGCCACTCGCGGTAGCGGAAAGCAGTTCTTC
CDR3: CSVEATRGSGKQFF
V: TRBV29-1
D: NA
size: many
J: TRBJ2-1

DNA: TGTGCCAGCAGCGGACCCGCAGGCCCCGGGGCTGAAGCTTTCTTT
CDR3: CASSGPAGPGAEAFF
V: TRBV9
D: NA
size: many
J: TRBJ1-1

DNA: TGTGCCAGCAGTGATAGCCCCAATTCACCCCTCCACTTT
CDR3: CASSDSPNSPLHF
V: TRBV2
D: NA
size: many
J: TRBJ1-6

DNA: TGTGCCAGCAGTAGACCACAGGGGGAATCTGGGGCCAACGTCCTGACTTTC
CDR3: CASSRPQGESGANVLTF
V: TRBV12-3/TRBV12-4
D: TRBD1
size: many
J: TRBJ2-6

DNA: TGTGCCAGCTCACTAACGTACGTTGTACAAGGCGGTCAGCCCCAGCATTTT
CDR3: CASSLTYVVQGGQPQHF
V: TRBV18
D: NA
size: many
J: TRBJ1-5

DNA: TGTGCCAGCAGTGTAGTAAGAACTGGAGCTTTCTTT
CDR3: CASSVVRTGAFF
V: TRBV6-1
D: NA
size: NA
J: TRBJ1-1

DNA: TGTGCCAGCAGTTTCTCGGGACAGGGAAGGAATGAGCAGTTCTTC
CDR3: CASSFSGQGRNEQFF
V: TRBV12-3/TRBV12-4
D: TRBD1
size: many
J: TRBJ2-1

DNA: TGTGCCTGGAGCCGGGGGCTATACGAGCAGTACTTC
CDR3: CAWSRGLYEQYF
V: TRBV30
D: NA
size: many
J: TRBJ2-7

DNA: TGTGCCAGCAGCTTGGGACCCAGGGACCCTGAAGCTTTCTTT
CDR3: CASSLGPRDPEAFF
V: TRBV5-6
D: NA
size: NA
J: TRBJ1-1

DNA: TGTGCCAGCAGTCTCCCTGGAGGAACAGATACGCAGTATTTT
CDR3: CASSLPGGTDTQYF
V: TRBV6-2/TRBV6-3
D: NA
size: many
J: TRBJ2-3

DNA: TGTGCCAGCAGCAGTAGGGGGCCGACCCTTGGAGCTTTCTTT
CDR3: CASSSRGPTLGAFF
V: TRBV6-1
D: TRBD1
size: many
J: TRBJ1-1

DNA: TGTGCCAGCACCCTGGGGGGCTCCTACAATGAGCAGTTCTTC
CDR3: CASTLGGSYNEQFF
V: TRBV7-2
D: NA
size: many
J: TRBJ2-1

DNA: TGTGCCAGCAGTTCGAAGACAGAAAAACTGTTTTTT
CDR3: CASSSKTEKLFF
V: TRBV12-3/TRBV12-4
D: NA
size: many
J: TRBJ1-4

DNA: TGCGCCAGCAGCCAAGATCGGATCTATGGCTACACCTTC
CDR3: CASSQDRIYGYTF
V: TRBV4-1
D: NA
size: NA
J: TRBJ1-2

DNA: TGCAGTGCTAGAGCGGAGCGGGAGGTTGAAGATACGCAGTATTTT
CDR3: CSARAEREVEDTQYF
V: TRBV20-1
D: TRBD2
size: many
J: TRBJ2-3

DNA: TGTGCCAGCAGACCCAACGGAGGGGGACCCCAGCATTTT
CDR3: CASRPNGGGPQHF
V: TRBV27
D: NA
size: many
J: TRBJ1-5

DNA: TGTGCCAGCAGCTTTACTAGCGGGATTGGTGATACGCAGTATTTT
CDR3: CASSFTSGIGDTQYF
V: TRBV7-8
D: TRBD2
size: NA
J: TRBJ2-3

DNA: TGTGCCAGCGGCGGGGCTCTTCTAAACTATGGCTACACCTTC
CDR3: CASGGALLNYGYTF
V: TRBV12-3/TRBV12-4
D: NA
size: NA
J: TRBJ1-2

DNA: TGTGCCAACAGTGATCAGGATAACACTGAAGCTTTCTTT
CDR3: CANSDQDNTEAFF
V: TRBV2
D: NA
size: few
J: TRBJ1-1

DNA: TGTGCCAGCAGTTTACTGGGATATAATTCACCCCTCCACTTT
CDR3: CASSLLGYNSPLHF
V: TRBV12-3/TRBV12-4
D: NA
size: many
J: TRBJ1-6

DNA: TGTGCCAGCAGTGAGGGCAGGGGGCCCAATCAGCCCCAGCATTTT
CDR3: CASSEGRGPNQPQHF
V: TRBV6-4
D: TRBD1
size: few
J: TRBJ1-5

DNA: TGCGCCAGCAGCCAAGTATACGACAATGGCTACACCTTC
CDR3: CASSQVYDNGYTF
V: TRBV4-1
D: NA
size: many
J: TRBJ1-2

DNA: TGTGCCAGCAGCTCCGGAACGAACACTGAAGCTTTCTTT
CDR3: CASSSGTNTEAFF
V: TRBV7-3
D: NA
size: many
J: TRBJ1-1

DNA: TGTGCCAGCAGCACCTCGCTTTGGCGGGGGGCCAACGTCCTGACTTTC
CDR3: CASSTSLWRGANVLTF
V: TRBV28
D: NA
size: many
J: TRBJ2-6

DNA: TGTGCCTGGAGTGAAATAGGGGCAGGGGGTGGCTACACCTTC
CDR3: CAWSEIGAGGGYTF
V: TRBV30
D: TRBD1
size: many
J: TRBJ1-2

DNA: TGTGCCACCATCAAAGGACCGGGTACTTCCTTCTACGAGCAGTACTTC
CDR3: CATIKGPGTSFYEQYF
V: TRBV15
D: NA
size: NA
J: TRBJ2-7

DNA: TGTGACACCGGGGAGGGTGGTGACACCGGGGAGCTGTTTTTT
CDR3: CDTGEGGDTGELFF
V: TRBV15
D: TRBD2
size: few
J: TRBJ2-2

DNA: TGCGCCAGCAGCCTAGTCCTAGCGGGAGTAAACAATGAGCAGTTCTTC
CDR3: CASSLVLAGVNNEQFF
V: TRBV4-3
D: TRBD2
size: many
J: TRBJ2-1

DNA: TGCGCCAGCAGCGGACTCTCGCTGCGGACACAACTATACAATGAGCAGTTCTTC
CDR3: CASSGLSLRTQLYNEQFF
V: TRBV4-1
D: NA
size: many
J: TRBJ2-1